This record concerns one T cell receptor beta chain sequence. This entry comes from a study of blood T cell repertoires in COVID-19. Across the whole study: Nucleic acid was either cDNA or gDNA, and it came from T cells, B-cell-depleted T cells, or PBMCs.

Losses at the gene ends were 3 bases for V and 1 base for J; bases not matched to a gene: 4. Germline assignment: CDR1 SGHKS and CDR2 YYEKEE (reference sequence). The CDR3 has 14 residues. Recruited during active infection, patients (from Seattle) were subsequently followed longitudinally. Study processing details: Estimation of nucleated cell counts was performed using reference gene primer amplification. The data were produced by immunoSEQ multiplex PCR, yet TCRdb's version contains in-frame clones alone and is incomplete. From that table come the V and J calls and clone size; the DNA was used to work out D and trimming. The sample comprises 100,000 to 150,000 clones, approximately 90% of which are singletons, and roughly 3.9% rests with the top ten.

The rearrangement joins TRBV5-5 to TRBJ2-7, with TRBD1 matching over 7 bases. Sequenced input: peripheral blood. The receptor was isolated from a man aged 55-75 years with COVID-19, enrolled during active disease. CDR3 DNA sequence: TGTGCCAGCAGCTCCCGGACAGGTTCCTACGAGCAGTACTTC. Protein product: CASSSRTGSYEQYF.